Listed below are T cell receptor beta chains from one sample, sequenced in a study of T-cell memory formation after mild COVID-19. TCRdb reprocessed the 5' RACE reads with MiXCR, giving one entry per CDR3 protein. This repertoire shows under 35,000 distinct CDR3 sequences, under 25% found once; its top ten account for more than 1.5%. Sample: PBMCs or a T cell subset sorted from them (not recorded which). The receptors originated from an adult who had mild COVID-19 (a few samples of this study predate the infection). Cell type and time point are not known. The CDR3 runs from the conserved cysteine through the conserved F or W. A D gene is named only where the DNA matches it firmly. Rows may omit the clone size; those that give it use once, few, many or a size class.

clone size: NA
J gene: TRBJ2-3
D gene: TRBD2
V gene: TRBV29-1
CDR3 protein: CSVEDEASGEGTDTQYF
CDR3 DNA: TGCAGCGTTGAAGATGAGGCTAGCGGGGAAGGGACAGATACGCAGTATTTT

clone size: NA
J gene: TRBJ1-2
D gene: TRBD1
V gene: TRBV20-1
CDR3 protein: CSAKTGWDYGYTF
CDR3 DNA: TGCAGTGCAAAGACAGGGTGGGACTATGGCTACACCTTC

clone size: many
J gene: TRBJ2-2
D gene: NA
V gene: TRBV7-2
CDR3 protein: CASSLTLTGELFF
CDR3 DNA: TGTGCCAGCAGCTTAACCCTGACCGGGGAGCTGTTTTTT

clone size: many
J gene: TRBJ1-6
D gene: TRBD1
V gene: TRBV5-1
CDR3 protein: CASANEPQGSPSGNSPLHF
CDR3 DNA: TGCGCCAGCGCCAACGAACCACAGGGGTCCCCGTCTGGTAATTCACCCCTCCACTTT

clone size: NA
J gene: TRBJ2-7
D gene: NA
V gene: TRBV7-8
CDR3 protein: CASSPSAGARDEQYF
CDR3 DNA: TGTGCCAGCAGCCCATCGGCAGGGGCGCGCGACGAGCAGTACTTC

clone size: many
J gene: TRBJ1-5
D gene: NA
V gene: TRBV4-3
CDR3 protein: CASSQDPPKTNQPQHF
CDR3 DNA: TGCGCCAGCAGCCAAGATCCGCCCAAGACTAATCAGCCCCAGCATTTT

clone size: many
J gene: TRBJ2-2
D gene: NA
V gene: TRBV2
CDR3 protein: CASSLMERTGELFF
CDR3 DNA: TGTGCCAGCAGTCTTATGGAACGAACCGGGGAGCTGTTTTTT

clone size: many
J gene: TRBJ2-5
D gene: TRBD2
V gene: TRBV9
CDR3 protein: CASSLASGGVETQYF
CDR3 DNA: TGTGCCAGCAGCTTAGCAAGCGGGGGGGTTGAGACCCAGTACTTC

clone size: many
J gene: TRBJ1-2
D gene: NA
V gene: TRBV25-1
CDR3 protein: CASSEVGKYGYTF
CDR3 DNA: TGTGCCAGCAGTGAAGTGGGGAAGTATGGCTACACCTTC

clone size: NA
J gene: TRBJ2-5
D gene: TRBD1
V gene: TRBV7-9
CDR3 protein: CASSWDRKETQYF
CDR3 DNA: TGTGCCAGCAGCTGGGACAGAAAAGAGACCCAGTACTTC

clone size: NA
J gene: TRBJ2-4
D gene: TRBD2
V gene: TRBV11-1
CDR3 protein: CASSLTSGGLRNIQYF
CDR3 DNA: TGTGCCAGCAGCTTAACTAGCGGGGGATTAAGGAACATTCAGTACTTC